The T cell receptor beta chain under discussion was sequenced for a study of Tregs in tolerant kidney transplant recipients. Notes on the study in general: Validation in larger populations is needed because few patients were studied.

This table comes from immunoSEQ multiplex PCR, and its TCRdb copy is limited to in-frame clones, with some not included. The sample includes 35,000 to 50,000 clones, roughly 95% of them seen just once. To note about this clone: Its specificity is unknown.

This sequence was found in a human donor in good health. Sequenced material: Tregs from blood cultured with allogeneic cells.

The CDR3 nucleotides are TGTGCCAGCAGCCAAGATGCTAGCGGGAGAAATACGCAGTATTTT. Protein sequence: CASSQDASGRNTQYF. The chain recombines TRBV4-2 with TRBJ2-3, with 10 bases that match TRBD2. The CDR3 has 15 amino acids. Unmatched junction bases numbered 4, after V lost 0 bases and J lost 7 bases. Looked up from germline, CDR1 is LGHNA and CDR2 is YNFKEQ.